The 22 T cell receptor beta chains in this list originate from one sample, sequenced in a study of T cell responses to AZD1222 COVID-19 vaccine. The assay was immunoSEQ multiplex PCR, and TCRdb's table has in-frame clones only and misses some. The table has roughly 99,000 clones, roughly nine tenths seen once. The material sequenced was peripheral blood, taken 28 days after the second AZD1222 dose. These receptors were obtained from an adult who received the AZD1222 COVID-19 vaccine.

The V gene is TRBV19, the J gene TRBJ1-1; D ambiguous. CDR1 and CDR2 (germline): LNHDA, SQIVND (reference sequence). V lost 3 bases, J lost 1 base, and 6 bases lay in between. This CDR3 comprises 13 residues. The CDR3 bases are TGTGCCAGTAGTATGGTTTGGAACACTGAAGCTTTCTTT. Protein: CASSMVWNTEAFF.

This sequence joins TRBV5-1 and TRBJ2-1; possible D gene TRBD1, 5 bases. Germline V gene sequence: CDR1 SGHRS, CDR2 YFSETQ. The CDR3 is made up of 13 amino acids. Trimming stripped 0 bases from V and 7 bases from J, with 8 bases between. CDR3 sequence: CASSLVQENEQFF. The CDR3 DNA sequence: TGCGCCAGCAGCTTGGTACAGGAGAATGAGCAGTTCTTC. The whole variable domain, filled in from reference TRBV5-1 and TRBJ2-1, reads KAGVTQTPRYLIKTRGQQVTLSCSPISGHRSVSWYQQTPGQGLQFLFEYFSETQRNKGNFPGRFSGRQFSNSRSEMNVSTLELGDSALYLCASSLVQENEQFFGPGTRLTVL.

The chain combines TRBV18 with TRBJ2-1, with D possibly being TRBD1 (6 bases). The V end was cut by 5 bases, the J end by 7 bases, with 9 bases between. Germline V lookup: CDR1 KGHSH, CDR2 LQKENI. The CDR3 extends over 12 amino acids. The CDR3 here is CASSTRGNEQFF. The CDR3 DNA reads as TGTGCCAGCTCAACCAGGGGAAATGAGCAGTTCTTC.

The chain has TRBV18 and TRBJ2-2; D is possibly TRBD2 (6 bases). Germline lookup yields CDR1 KGHSH and CDR2 LQKENI. The CDR3 length is 15 residues. The germline V and J ends were trimmed by 4 bases and 5 bases, with 14 bases remaining between them. CDR3 region: CASSLSGTGTGELFF. CDR3 sequence (DNA): TGTGCCAGCTCACTCTCCGGGACTGGGACCGGGGAGCTGTTTTTT. Full variable domain (outside the CDR3, taken from reference TRBV18 and TRBJ2-2): NAGVMQNPRHLVRRRGQEARLRCSPMKGHSHVYWYRQLPEEGLKFMVYLQKENIIDESGMPKERFSAEFPKEGPSILRIQQVVRGDSAAYFCASSLSGTGTGELFFGEGSRLTVL.

The V call is TRBV19, the J call TRBJ1-5; D is possibly TRBD1 (6 bases). V shed 8 bases and J shed 5 bases, with 16 bases lying between them. Germline V gene lookup returns CDR1 LNHDA and CDR2 SQIVND (reference sequence). The CDR3 runs to 14 residues. CDR3: CASQSDQGYQPQHF. In DNA form, the CDR3 reads TGTGCCAGTCAGTCCGATCAGGGGTATCAGCCCCAGCATTTT.

This chain links TRBV20-1 with TRBJ2-7; D is unresolved. Germline V lookup: CDR1 DFQATT, CDR2 SNEGSKA (reference sequence). This CDR3 comprises 16 residues. Between the trimmed V and J ends, which lost 3 bases and 2 bases, there was a span of 20 bases. CDR3 loop: CSASGYWALNTYEQYF. The DNA of the CDR3 is TGCAGTGCTAGTGGGTACTGGGCCCTTAACACCTACGAGCAGTACTTC.

The CDR3 nucleotides read TGTGCCAGCAGCATAAGCGGGAGGGCCGGTGAGCAGTTCTTC. As protein: CASSISGRAGEQFF. The chain combines TRBV7-9 with TRBJ2-1, with 10 bases lining up with TRBD2. The CDR3 loop spans 14 amino acids. Germline CDR1 and CDR2: SEHNR and FQNEAQ (reference sequence). The trim removed 5 bases at V and 9 bases at J, leaving 7 bases unmatched.

The V gene is TRBV19, the J gene TRBJ2-3; D ambiguous. The germline CDR1 and CDR2 sequences are LNHDA and SQIVND (reference sequence). The CDR3 totals 12 residues. Trimming removed 5 bases from V and 3 bases from J, with 6 bases in between. Written as DNA, the CDR3 is TGTGCCAGTAGTTCCCGAACAGATACGCAGTATTTT. This codes for CASSSRTDTQYF. The variable domain in full, completed from reference TRBV19 and TRBJ2-3, reads DGGITQSPKYLFRKEGQNVTLSCEQNLNHDAMYWYRQDPGQGLRLIYYSQIVNDFQKGDIAEGYSVSREKKESFPLTVTSAQKNPTAFYLCASSSRTDTQYFGPGTRLTVL.

This chain joins TRBV18 and TRBJ1-2, with 7 bases lining up with TRBD1. The trim removed 3 bases at V and 8 bases at J, leaving 9 bases unmatched. Germline V gene lookup returns CDR1 KGHSH and CDR2 LQKENI. The CDR3 sequence is 14 residues long. CDR3 nucleotide sequence: TGTGCCAGCTCACCGGCGACAGGGTTCAACGGCTACACCTTC. Its translation: CASSPATGFNGYTF.

This chain links TRBV10-3 with TRBJ2-1, with 12 bases identical to TRBD2. The germline gives CDR1 ENHRY, CDR2 SYGVKD. This CDR3 has 13 amino acids. V lost 7 bases to trimming and J lost 8 bases; unmatched junction nucleotides: 3. CDR3 nucleotide sequence: TGTGCCATCAAGGCTAGCGGGGGGGATGAGCAGTTCTTC. Protein sequence: CAIKASGGDEQFF.

In its sample, this clone was seen once. V is TRBV19 and J is TRBJ1-5; 8 nucleotides align to TRBD1. The trim removed 2 bases at V and 2 bases at J, leaving 5 bases unmatched. Germline loops: CDR1 LNHDA, CDR2 SQIVND (reference sequence). The CDR3 is 16 amino acids. CDR3 nucleotides: TGTGCCAGTAGTATACTTCAGGGGGCTGGCAATCAGCCCCAGCATTTT. Its protein product is CASSILQGAGNQPQHF.

The CDR3 DNA reads TGTGCCAGCAGACGGACTAGCGTCTCCTACGAGCAGTACTTC. It yields the protein CASRRTSVSYEQYF. The chain recombines TRBV7-2 with TRBJ2-7, with 9 bases lining up with TRBD2. Losses at the gene ends were 6 bases for V and 0 bases for J; bases not matched to a gene: 3. The CDR3 totals 14 residues. Germline CDR1 SGHTA, CDR2 FQGNSA.

The chain is built from TRBV6-5 and TRBJ1-5, with 9 bases identical to TRBD1. Germline CDR1 and CDR2: MNHEY and SVGAGI. The CDR3 has 14 amino acids. V dropped 7 bases and J dropped 2; count of bases not matched to a gene: 3. The chain's CDR3 is CASKRTGGNQPQHF. The CDR3 DNA sequence: TGTGCCAGCAAACGGACAGGGGGCAATCAGCCCCAGCATTTT.

This chain connects TRBV14 to TRBJ2-1; D ambiguous. This CDR3 region has 15 residues. Trimming cost V 1 base and J 10 bases, with 17 bases left between them. The V gene's germline CDR1 is SGHDN and CDR2 FVKESK. In DNA form, the CDR3 reads TGTGCCAGCAGCCAAGGAGATTGGGTCCAGATAGAGCAGTTCTTC. It codes for CASSQGDWVQIEQFF.

This clone has a single count. The chain links TRBV6-5 to TRBJ1-4; D gene uncertain. The germline V and J ends were trimmed by 6 bases and 7 bases, with 18 bases remaining between them. Germline assignment: CDR1 MNHEY and CDR2 SVGAGI. This CDR3 region has 15 residues. The CDR3 loop reads CASSRISVEAEKLFF. The CDR3 DNA reads TGTGCCAGCAGCCGGATCTCGGTGGAAGCTGAAAAACTGTTTTTT.

V and J are TRBV18 and TRBJ1-6; D remains ambiguous. The germline CDR1 and CDR2 sequences are KGHSH and LQKENI. Deletions cut 1 base from V and 7 bases from J, with 5 bases between. The CDR3 contains 13 residues. The CDR3 spells CASSPHANSPLHF. DNA of the CDR3: TGTGCCAGCTCACCACATGCAAATTCACCCCTCCACTTT.

The rearrangement joins TRBV4-3 to TRBJ2-1; 10 bases map to TRBD2. CDR3 length: 19 amino acids. CDR1 is LGHNA, CDR2 YSLEER, per germline. Trimming cost V 0 bases and J 7 bases; bases outside gene matches: 15. The CDR3 region is CASSQEQVAGGIWGNEQFF. In DNA, the CDR3 is TGCGCCAGCAGCCAAGAACAGGTAGCGGGAGGAATCTGGGGGAATGAGCAGTTCTTC.

The chain is built from TRBV7-3 and TRBJ2-1; 8 positions match TRBD2. The germline V gene encodes CDR1 SGHTA and CDR2 FQGTGA. This CDR3 contains 14 residues. V was clipped by 5 bases and J by 6 bases; unmatched bases: 6. CDR3 coding DNA: TGTGCCAGCAGCCAGGGGACTAGTATCAATGAGCAGTTCTTC. It yields the protein CASSQGTSINEQFF.

The chain combines TRBV5-1 with TRBJ2-5, with D perhaps TRBD2 (6 bases). The V end was cut by 3 bases, the J end by 5 bases, with 14 bases between. The germline V gene has CDR1 SGHRS and CDR2 YFSETQ. The CDR3 totals 14 residues. The CDR3 DNA reads TGCGCCAGCAGCTGGGGGACGGAGGGGGAGACCCAGTACTTC. Translated: CASSWGTEGETQYF.

The rearrangement links TRBV7-8 to TRBJ2-7, with a possible D match to TRBD1 (5 bases). The CDR3 spans 14 residues. Per the germline V gene, CDR1 is SGHVS and CDR2 is FQNEAQ. The V end was cut by 5 bases, the J end by 1 base, with 12 bases between. The CDR3, as DNA: TGTGCCAGCAGCCCGATACCAGGGTCCTACGAGCAGTACTTC. Its protein is CASSPIPGSYEQYF.

This clone was observed once. The rearrangement joins TRBV11-3 to TRBJ2-3, with 7 bases that match TRBD1. V shed 5 bases, J shed 3 bases, and the junction held 5 bases outside the gene matches. This CDR3 spans 14 amino acids. CDR1 and CDR2 (germline): SGHNT, YENEEA. This CDR3 reads CASSLRGQTDTQYF. For the CDR3, the DNA is TGTGCCAGCAGCCTAAGGGGGCAGACAGATACGCAGTATTTT.

This chain connects TRBV19 to TRBJ2-1; unclear D gene. The germline V and J ends were trimmed by 5 bases and 0 bases, with 2 bases remaining between them. Germline V gene sequence: CDR1 LNHDA, CDR2 SQIVND (reference sequence). This CDR3 has 12 residues. In DNA, the CDR3 is TGTGCCAGTAGTGACTCCTACAATGAGCAGTTCTTC. It specifies CASSDSYNEQFF.